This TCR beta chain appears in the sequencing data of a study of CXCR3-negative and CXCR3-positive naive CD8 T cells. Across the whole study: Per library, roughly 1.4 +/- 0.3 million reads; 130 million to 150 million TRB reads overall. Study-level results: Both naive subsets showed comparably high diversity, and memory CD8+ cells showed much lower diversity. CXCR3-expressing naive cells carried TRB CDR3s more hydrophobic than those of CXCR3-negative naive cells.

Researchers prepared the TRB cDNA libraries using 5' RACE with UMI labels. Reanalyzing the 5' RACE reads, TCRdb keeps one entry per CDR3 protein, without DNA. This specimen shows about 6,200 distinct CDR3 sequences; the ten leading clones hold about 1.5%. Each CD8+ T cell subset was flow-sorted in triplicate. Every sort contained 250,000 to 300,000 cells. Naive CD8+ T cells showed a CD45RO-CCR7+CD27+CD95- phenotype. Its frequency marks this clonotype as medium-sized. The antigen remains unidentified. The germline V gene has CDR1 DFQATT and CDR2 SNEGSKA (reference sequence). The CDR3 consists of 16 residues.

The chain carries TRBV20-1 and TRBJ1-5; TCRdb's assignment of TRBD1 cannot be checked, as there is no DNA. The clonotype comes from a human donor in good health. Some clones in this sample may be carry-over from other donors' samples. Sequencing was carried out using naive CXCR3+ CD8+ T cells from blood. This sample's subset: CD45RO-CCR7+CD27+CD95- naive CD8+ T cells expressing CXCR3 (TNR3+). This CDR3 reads CSASLGTGYSNQPQHF.